Listed below are T cell receptor beta chains from one sample, sequenced in a study of cytomegalovirus exposure and HLA in healthy donors. The repertoire was sequenced with immunoSEQ multiplex PCR; TCRdb's copy has only in-frame clones and lacks some. Here the sample spans approximately 99,000 clones, 55% to 80% being singletons. The sequenced material came from PBMCs. Receptors originate from a man aged 35 to 55 in good health and CMV-seronegative. CDR3s leave out the opening cysteine and the closing phenylalanine or tryptophan.

V	CDR3
TRBV18	ASSKTGNTGELF
TRBV21-1	ASNVEPGNTIY
TRBV18	ASSHQGQGAGDTQY
TRBV14	ASSQGRVQSPSPGGYT
TRBV30	AWSQSLAEETQY
TRBV13	ASSIRQTGTEAF
TRBV7-2	ASSRGGSGTDTQY
TRBV4-1	ASSPFGTGGNTEAF
TRBV29-1	SVESGSEEQY
TRBV7-8	ASSYNQGGSYEQY
TRBV6-4	ANQPGLAGEYRYEQY
TRBV5-6	ASSPEMSSYNEQF
TRBV5-4	ASRHSRGIGSYEQY
TRBV11-2	ASSLAGSGVTQY
TRBV11-2	ASSLGRTLTDTQY
TRBV7-8	ASSLTQGLTEAF
TRBV5-1	ASSLGGGSPLH
TRBV7-3	ASSPYSADTQY
TRBV5-6	ASRTGVDSGANVLT
TRBV6-5	ASSSPPGGYNEQF
TRBV7-8	ASSPGRLIDTQY
TRBV7-2	ASSADRLAEQF
TRBV5-1	ASSPGTNYGYT
TRBV2	ASMVSGAGNTGELF
TRBV5-1	ASSAGGVDEKLF
TRBV4-2	ASSQDLGAYNSPLH
TRBV6-1	ASNPGNQPQH
TRBV4-2	ASSLDSEETQY